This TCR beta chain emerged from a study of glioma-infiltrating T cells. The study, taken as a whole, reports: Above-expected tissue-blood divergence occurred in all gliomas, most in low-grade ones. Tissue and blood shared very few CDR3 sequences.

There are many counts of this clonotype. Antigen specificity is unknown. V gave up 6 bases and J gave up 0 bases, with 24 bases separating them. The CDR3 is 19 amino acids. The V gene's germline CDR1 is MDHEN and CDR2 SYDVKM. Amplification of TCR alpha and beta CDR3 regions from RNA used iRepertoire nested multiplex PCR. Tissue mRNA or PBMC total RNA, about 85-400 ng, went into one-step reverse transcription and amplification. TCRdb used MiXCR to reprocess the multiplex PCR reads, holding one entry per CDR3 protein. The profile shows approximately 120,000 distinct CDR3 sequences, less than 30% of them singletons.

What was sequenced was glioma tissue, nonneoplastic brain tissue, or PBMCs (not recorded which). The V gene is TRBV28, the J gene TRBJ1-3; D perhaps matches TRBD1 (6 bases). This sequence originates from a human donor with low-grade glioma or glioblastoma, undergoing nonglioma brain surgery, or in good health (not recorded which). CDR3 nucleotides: TGTGCCAGCAGATACCGGGACACCTTTCGGATGCCCTCTGGAAACACCATATATTTT. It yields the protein CASRYRDTFRMPSGNTIYF.